This TCR beta chain was sequenced during a study of beta chain features in type 1 diabetes. Study context: Patients looked much like healthy donors when it came to age, gender and cell yields. Study outcomes and limitations: Diminished insertions and augmented deletions at VDJ junctions characterized type 1 diabetes patients. Patients with Type 1 diabetes showed moderately but significantly shorter TCRB CDR3s in all four CD4+ subsets.

V lost 3 bases, J lost 2 bases, and 8 bases lay in between. The CDR3 totals 14 residues. Per germline, CDR1 MNHEY and CDR2 SMNVEV (reference sequence). Every single donor gave one heparinised blood draw, and these averaged about 110 mL. Expressed TCRB transcripts were sequenced because the isolated RNA had all been reverse transcribed beforehand. The average output of naive, central memory and regulatory T cell samples was about 3.57 million reads. TCRdb's copy holds only in-frame clones and misses some; the assay was immunoSEQ multiplex PCR. The sample gives 150,000 to 200,000 clones, around 63% of which show up once; under 0.1% is in the top ten. About this clone: Its antigen is unknown.

This TCR was recovered from a man younger than 45 with type 1 diabetes. Sequences were obtained from naive CD4+ T cells from blood. The V call is TRBV27, the J call TRBJ1-3; TRBD1 is a possible D gene (5 bases). In DNA, the CDR3 is TGTGCCAGCAGTTTCCGGGGCACTGGAAACACCATATATTTT. It specifies CASSFRGTGNTIYF.